This T cell receptor beta chain derives from a study of blood T cell repertoires in COVID-19. Background on the study: From T cells, B-cell-depleted T cells, or PBMCs came the material, which was cDNA or gDNA.

Authors' data handling: By means of reference gene primer amplification, nucleated cell counts were estimated. Using immunoSEQ multiplex PCR, the repertoire was profiled, and TCRdb retains in-frame clones only, with some absent. Clone size and V and J calls were adopted from that table, with D and trimming inferred from the DNA. The sample shows 150,000 to 250,000 clones, approximately 90% of them seen only once. Recruits, aged roughly 18 to 95 years, lived in approximately 26 US areas. Recovered Cohort 3 donors showed two negative PCRs, clearance, or symptom resolution. V was clipped by 0 bases and J by 10 bases, with 16 bases between them. The CDR3 spans 15 residues. Germline CDR1 reads MGHRA; CDR2 reads YSYEKL.

V usage is TRBV4-1 and J usage is TRBJ1-5; the D gene is possibly TRBD1 (6 bases). Sequencing used PBMCs or T cells enriched from blood (not recorded which). This clonotype originated in a woman in her thirties who had recovered from COVID-19. CDR3 nucleotides: TGCGCCAGCAGCCAAGATGACAGGACCAATTTCCCCCAGCATTTT. The encoded protein is CASSQDDRTNFPQHF.